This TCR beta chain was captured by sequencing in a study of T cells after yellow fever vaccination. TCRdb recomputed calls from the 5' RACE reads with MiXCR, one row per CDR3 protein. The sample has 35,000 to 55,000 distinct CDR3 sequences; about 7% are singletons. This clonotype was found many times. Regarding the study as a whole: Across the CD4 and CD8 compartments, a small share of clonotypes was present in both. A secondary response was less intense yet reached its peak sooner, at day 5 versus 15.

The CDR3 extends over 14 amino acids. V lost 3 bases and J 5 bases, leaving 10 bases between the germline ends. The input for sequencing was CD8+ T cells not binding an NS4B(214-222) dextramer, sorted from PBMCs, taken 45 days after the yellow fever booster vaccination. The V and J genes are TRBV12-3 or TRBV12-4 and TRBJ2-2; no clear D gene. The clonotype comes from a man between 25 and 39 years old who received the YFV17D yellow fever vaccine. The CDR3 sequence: CASSFGPLTGELFF. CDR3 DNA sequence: TGTGCCAGCAGTTTTGGGCCCTTAACCGGGGAGCTGTTTTTT.